The T cell receptor (beta chain) under discussion was sequenced for a study of T cells in Graves' hyperthyroidism and ophthalmopathy. Study observations and caveats: Blood also carried most thyroid clonotypes expanded above 0.001.

The source material, RNA transcripts, was used to amplify TCR beta CDR3 regions. The primer set for the first-round RT-PCR of the TCR CDR3 was HTBI. TCRdb fed the multiplex PCR reads into MiXCR, producing one record per CDR3 protein. The sample lists 700,000 or so distinct CDR3 sequences; about 15% were seen once. A word on this clonotype: Antigen unknown.

Germline loops: CDR1 MNHEY, CDR2 SMNVEV (reference sequence). The CDR3 spans 16 residues. V dropped 0 bases and J dropped 7; count of bases not matched to a gene: 7. The sample comprised blood. The receptor's source is a man between 18 and 35 years old with Graves' hyperthyroidism. The genes are TRBV27 and TRBJ2-1; the match to TRBD2 covers 9 bases. CDR3 in amino acids: CASSLSGGRAGNEQFF. The CDR3 DNA sequence: TGTGCCAGCAGTTTATCGGGCGGGAGGGCCGGGAATGAGCAGTTCTTC.